This TCR beta chain originates from a study of immune cell composition in non-small cell lung cancer. Study-wide context: Lung adenocarcinoma or squamous carcinoma made up most tumours.

Germline values: CDR1 MRHNA, CDR2 SNTAGT. The ends lost 0 bases at V and 3 bases at J; junction bases unmatched: 1. The CDR3 is made up of 15 amino acids. Template was genomic DNA from frozen, unsorted single-cell suspensions. Clones were read by immunoSEQ multiplex PCR, and TCRdb kept only the in-frame ones, dropping some. The sample consists of 14,000 to 15,000 clones, under 75% of them appearing once. Details on this clone: What it recognizes is unknown.

Findings and limits, study-wide: Clones >0.5% enriched in tumour were rarer in adenocarcinoma (around 35%) than squamous (75%).

The gene calls are TRBV6-4 and TRBJ1-1; 10 positions agree with TRBD1. The TCR comes from a human donor with non-small cell lung cancer. Sequencing was performed on lung tumor tissue. The CDR3 sequence: CASSDSTGGYTEAFF. CDR3 DNA sequence: TGTGCCAGCAGTGACTCGACAGGGGGCTACACTGAAGCTTTCTTT.